The clone carrying this T cell receptor (beta chain) was seen more than once but under ten times. As the CDR3 is not closed by the conserved phenylalanine or tryptophan, this likely results from a read error. The DNA is left out, because the CDR3 cannot be placed on it with certainty; the CDR3 is given as TCRdb lists it. One entry per CDR3 protein, called by TCRdb with MiXCR from the 5' RACE reads. This table has approximately 82,000 distinct CDR3 sequences, just over 2.5% appearing once. Germline V gene data show CDR1 as SGHRS and CDR2 as YFSETQ. The CDR3 adds up to 15 amino acids, both ends counted. The data were taken from a study of neurological immune-mediated disorders.

This chain uses TRBV5-1 with TRBJ2-1; the D segment call TRBD2 is taken from the table without a DNA check. The sample consisted of PBMCs. The receptor was derived from a woman younger than 45 with multiple sclerosis. CDR3 region: CASSLGLAETNEQFG.